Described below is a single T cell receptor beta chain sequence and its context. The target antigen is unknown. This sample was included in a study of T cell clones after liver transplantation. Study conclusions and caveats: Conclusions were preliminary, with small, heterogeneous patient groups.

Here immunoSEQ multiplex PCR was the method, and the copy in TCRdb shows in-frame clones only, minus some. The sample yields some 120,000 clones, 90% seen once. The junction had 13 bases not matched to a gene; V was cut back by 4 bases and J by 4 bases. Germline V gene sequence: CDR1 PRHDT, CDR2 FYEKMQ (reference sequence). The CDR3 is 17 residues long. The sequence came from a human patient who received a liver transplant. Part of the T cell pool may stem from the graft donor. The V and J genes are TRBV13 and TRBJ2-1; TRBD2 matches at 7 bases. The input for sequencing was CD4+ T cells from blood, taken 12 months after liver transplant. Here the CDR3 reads CASSSAWVGGGYNEQFF. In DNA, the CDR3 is TGTGCCAGCAGCTCCGCCTGGGTCGGCGGGGGATACAATGAGCAGTTCTTC.